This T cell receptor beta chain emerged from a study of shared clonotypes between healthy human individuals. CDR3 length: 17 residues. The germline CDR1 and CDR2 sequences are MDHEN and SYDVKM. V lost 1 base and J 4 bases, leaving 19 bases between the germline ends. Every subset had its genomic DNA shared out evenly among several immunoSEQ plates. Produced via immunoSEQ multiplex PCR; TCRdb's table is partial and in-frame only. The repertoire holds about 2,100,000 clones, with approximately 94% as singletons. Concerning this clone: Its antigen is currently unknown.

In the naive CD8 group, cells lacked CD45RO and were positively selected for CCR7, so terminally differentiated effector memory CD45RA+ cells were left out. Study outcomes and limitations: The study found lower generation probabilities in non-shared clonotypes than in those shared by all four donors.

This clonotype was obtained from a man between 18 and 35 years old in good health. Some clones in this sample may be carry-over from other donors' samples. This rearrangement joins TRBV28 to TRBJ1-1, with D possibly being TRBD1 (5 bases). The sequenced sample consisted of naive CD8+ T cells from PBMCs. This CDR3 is CASSLYLVSGETTEAFF. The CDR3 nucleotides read TGTGCCAGCAGTTTATACCTCGTGTCGGGGGAGACCACTGAAGCTTTCTTT.